This T cell receptor beta chain was documented in a study of CD8 T cells in ankylosing spondylitis. As to this clonotype: Antigen specificity is unknown.

5'-RACE, quantitative and with molecular barcodes, yielded the TCR beta libraries. TCRdb ran MiXCR on the 5' RACE reads and lists one entry per CDR3 protein. The data show roughly 670,000 distinct CDR3 sequences, roughly 20% seen once. V shed 0 bases, J shed 5 bases, and the junction held 6 bases outside the gene matches. CDR1 is DFQATT, CDR2 SNEGSKA, per germline (reference sequence). The length of the CDR3 is 15 residues. The study's findings and limits: Blood of patients with ankylosing spondylitis appeared to be characterized by a TCR beta motif of about eight highly homologous variants. Reportedly, significant enrichment of disease-linked clones occurred in matched ankylosing spondylitis synovial fluid. Disease-linked clones bore a CD8+ phenotype, appearing relatively rarely in peripheral blood.

The clonotype originates from a male donor with ankylosing spondylitis. The chain employs TRBV20-1 and TRBJ2-7; 11 bases are a match to TRBD1. The source material was blood, either unsorted or a sorted T cell fraction (not recorded which). CDR3 DNA: TGCAGTGCTAGAGATGGGGACAGGGGGTCCCACGAGCAGTACTTC. This sequence encodes CSARDGDRGSHEQYF.